One sample yielded the 28 T cell receptor beta chains listed below, sequenced in a study of graft-versus-host responses after intestinal transplantation. Using immunoSEQ multiplex PCR, the repertoire was profiled, and TCRdb retains in-frame clones only, with some absent. This sample carries about 70,000 clones, 90% of them seen once, and the ten largest clones take approximately 4.1%. No cognate antigen is known for these TCRs. The input for sequencing was unstimulated CD8+ T cells sorted from spleen or lymph node cells, taken before transplant. These receptors were collected from a human donor who was the organ donor for an intestinal transplant.

J is TRBJ2-7 and V is TRBV2; D possibly corresponds to TRBD1 (6 bases). Germline values: CDR1 SNHLY, CDR2 FYNNEI. This CDR3 is built from 12 residues. Trimming took 11 bases from V and 2 from J, leaving 13 bases between them. The CDR3 nucleotides read TGTGCCGTCAGACAGGTGGCCTACGAGCAGTACGTC. Its protein is CAVRQVAYEQYV.

The chain combines TRBV6-1 with TRBJ2-7, with a possible D match to TRBD1 (7 bases). Per germline, CDR1 MNHNS and CDR2 SASEGT. Deletions cut 4 bases from V and 9 bases from J, with 19 bases between. This CDR3 comprises 14 residues. The CDR3 bases are TGTGCCAGCAGTGTACCAATTCAGGGGGACTTGCAGTACGTC. Translating it yields CASSVPIQGDLQYV.

The chain recombines TRBV27 with TRBJ2-4; D might be TRBD1 (6 bases). Germline V lookup: CDR1 MNHEY, CDR2 SMNVEV (reference sequence). V gave up 4 bases and J gave up 0 bases, with 16 bases separating them. This CDR3 comprises 17 residues. The CDR3 loop reads CASSSAEQGLAKNIQYF. The CDR3 bases are TGTGCCAGCAGTTCCGCCGAACAGGGCCTAGCCAAAAACATTCAGTACTTC.

The chain links TRBV27 to TRBJ1-5; TRBD1 matches at 9 bases. This CDR3 has 16 residues. Germline CDR1 is MNHEY and CDR2 is SMNVEV (reference sequence). V shed 2 bases, J shed 4 bases, and the junction held 6 bases outside the gene matches. The CDR3 DNA follows: TGTGCCAGCAGTTTAACGGGACAGGGTCGAAATCAGCCCCAGCATTTT. The encoded protein is CASSLTGQGRNQPQHF.

The chain recombines TRBV15 with TRBJ2-5; 7 nucleotides align to TRBD1. Germline CDR1 LNHNV, CDR2 YYDKDF (reference sequence). The CDR3 runs 15 residues. Trimming cost V 3 bases and J 5 bases; bases outside gene matches: 9. The CDR3 region has the DNA TGTGCCACCAGCAGCCTGAGAGGGGGCCTGGAGACCCAGTACTTC. Amino acid sequence: CATSSLRGGLETQYF.

A note on this clone: At one of its ends the junction is not consistent with the germline gene, which may arise from a read error. This chain joins TRBV7-3 and TRBJ1-2; possibly TRBD1 for D (5 bases). The CDR3 loop spans 15 amino acids. CDR1 is SGHTA, CDR2 FQGTGA, per germline. CDR3 in amino acids: CASSFSTVPYYGYTF. The CDR3 nucleotides are TGTGCCAGTAGCTTTTCGACAGTTCCTTACTATGGCTACACCTTC.

CDR3 in DNA: TGCGCCAGCAGCCAAGATATAGGGACAAAGTCCTACGAGCAGTACGTC. This translates into CASSQDIGTKSYEQYV. The chain joins TRBV4-1 to TRBJ2-7; a weak D match, TRBD1 (6 bases). This CDR3 region has 16 residues. The V end lost 0 bases, the J end lost 1 base, and 13 bases lay between the germline ends. Germline assignment: CDR1 MGHRA and CDR2 YSYEKL.

J is TRBJ2-1 and V is TRBV7-3; 8 bases line up with TRBD2. This CDR3 has 15 residues. V lost 5 bases to trimming and J lost 7 bases; unmatched junction nucleotides: 10. CDR1 SGHTA and CDR2 FQGTGA come from the germline V gene. The CDR3 DNA is TGTGCCAGCAGCGTATACGGGGGGGGCGGAAATGAGCAGTTCTTC. It is translated as CASSVYGGGGNEQFF.

The V call is TRBV12-2, the J call TRBJ2-7; the table's D gene call, TRBD1, was not cross checked with the DNA. TRBV12-2 is given as a pseudogene. The CDR3 sequence is 16 residues long. CDR3 residues: CASRLLIGTDSYEQYV. CDR3 in DNA: TGTGCAAGTCGCTTACTGATCGGGACAGATTCCTACGAGCAGTACGTC.

The rearrangement links TRBV6-5 to TRBJ2-5; 8 bases match TRBD2. The CDR3 length is 15 residues. CDR1 is MNHEY and CDR2 is SVGAGI in the germline V gene. V was pared by 8 bases and J by 1 base, with 9 bases of the junction left unmatched. The DNA of the CDR3 is TGTGCCAGCCAGGCGGCGGGGGGCCGCCAAGAGACCCAGTACTTC. This sequence encodes CASQAAGGRQETQYF.

This chain uses TRBV30 with TRBJ1-3, with D uncertain. This CDR3 contains 14 residues. Germline lookup yields CDR1 GTSNPN and CDR2 SVGIG (reference sequence). Trimming took off 0 bases at V and 3 bases at J, with 9 bases between the two ends. The CDR3 DNA sequence: TGTGCCTGGAGTGTAATAGAGCTTGGAAACACCATATATTTT. Protein product: CAWSVIELGNTIYF.

This clone was observed once. The CDR3 coding sequence is TGTGCCAGCAAACCCCTCAGCCCAGCGGGGGGGAAAAATGAGCAGTTCTTC. This translates into CASKPLSPAGGKNEQFF. This sequence joins TRBV27 and TRBJ2-1; 10 nucleotides agree with TRBD2. This CDR3 contains 17 residues. Per the germline V gene, CDR1 is MNHEY and CDR2 is SMNVEV (reference sequence). Germline trimming cut 7 bases from V and 7 bases from J; bases unmatched to any gene: 16.

The chain employs TRBV10-3 and TRBJ1-4; 7 nucleotides line up with TRBD1. The V segment lost 0 bases and the J segment 8 bases; nucleotides outside the gene matches: 18. The CDR3 spans 19 residues. Germline assignment: CDR1 ENHRY and CDR2 SYGVKD. The CDR3 loop reads CAISESWDRDSPVGEKLFF. DNA for the CDR3: TGTGCCATCAGTGAGTCGTGGGATCGGGACAGCCCCGTAGGCGAAAAACTGTTTTTT.

The rearrangement joins TRBV6-1 to TRBJ1-5; 7 positions match TRBD1. Germline CDR1 is MNHNS and CDR2 is SASEGT. The trim removed 8 bases at V and 5 bases at J, leaving 9 bases unmatched. This CDR3 has 14 residues. The CDR3 DNA follows: TGTGCCAGCGGCCACAGGGGCGCGGATCAGCCCCAGCATTTT. It encodes CASGHRGADQPQHF.

This clone was observed once. This sequence joins TRBV4-3 and TRBJ2-1; 9 positions match TRBD2. V lost 7 bases to trimming and J lost 4 bases; unmatched junction nucleotides: 8. Germline CDR1 is LGHNA and CDR2 is YSLEER. This CDR3 region has 15 residues. The CDR3 spells CASKTGLAGYNEQFF. CDR3 nucleotide sequence: TGCGCCAGCAAAACTGGGCTAGCGGGGTACAATGAGCAGTTCTTC.

V and J are TRBV11-3 and TRBJ1-5; 7 bases are a match to TRBD1. Trimming took 10 bases from V and 2 from J; bases not matched to a gene: 17. This CDR3 has 17 amino acids. The V gene's germline CDR1 is SGHNT and CDR2 YENEEA. This CDR3 is CATHNRQGQSRNQPQHF. The CDR3 DNA reads as TGTGCCACCCACAACCGACAGGGTCAGAGTCGCAATCAGCCCCAGCATTTT.

The chain carries TRBV15 and TRBJ2-3; tentatively, D is TRBD2 (6 bases). Germline CDR1 LNHNV, CDR2 YYDKDF (reference sequence). The CDR3 totals 16 residues. Trimming cost V 3 bases and J 2 bases, with 15 bases left between them. In DNA form, the CDR3 reads TGTGCCACCAGCAGTATCCTTGGACTAAACACAGATACGCAGTATTTT. Residues: CATSSILGLNTDTQYF.

V and J are TRBV28 and TRBJ2-7; 10 positions match TRBD1. CDR3 size: 14 residues. Germline CDR1 MDHEN, CDR2 SYDVKM. J lost 2 bases, V lost 6 bases, and 4 bases had no gene match. The CDR3 reads CASSTGTGAYEQYV. The CDR3 nucleotides are TGTGCCAGCAGCACCGGGACAGGGGCCTACGAGCAGTACGTC.

This clone was counted a single time. The chain carries TRBV13 and TRBJ1-6; TRBD1 aligns across 10 bases. CDR1 and CDR2 from the germline V gene are PRHDT and FYEKMQ (reference sequence). V shed 6 bases, J shed 10 bases, and the junction held 12 bases outside the gene matches. The length of the CDR3 is 16 residues. The CDR3 reads CASSNPRTGGWSPLHF. CDR3 coding DNA: TGTGCCAGCAGTAACCCTCGGACAGGGGGTTGGTCACCCCTCCACTTT.

The chain joins TRBV6-5 to TRBJ1-1; a weak D match, TRBD1 (6 bases). The CDR3 runs 14 residues. The V gene's germline CDR1 is MNHEY and CDR2 SVGAGI. Trimming shortened V by 7 bases and J by 1 base, and 13 bases separated the two germline ends. The DNA for the CDR3 is TGTGCCAGCAATTTCCAGGGGCGGAACACTGAAGCTTTCTTT. Protein: CASNFQGRNTEAFF.

The chain carries TRBV7-9 and TRBJ1-1; D is possibly TRBD1 (6 bases). Germline CDR1 is SEHNR and CDR2 is FQNEAQ (reference sequence). Trimming pared 5 bases from V and 5 bases from J, leaving 27 bases between. This CDR3 spans 18 amino acids. The CDR3 region has the DNA TGTGCCAGCAGCCCTCCCGATCTCCTCGGCAGGGGAATTACTGAAGCTTTCTTT. It specifies CASSPPDLLGRGITEAFF.

The chain combines TRBV6-5 with TRBJ2-7; maybe TRBD2 (5 bases). The CDR3 loop spans 13 amino acids. The germline gives CDR1 MNHEY, CDR2 SVGAGI. With 6 bases removed from V and 3 bases from J, the gap between germline ends came to 12 bases. The CDR3 DNA follows: TGTGCCAGCAGCCCCCTCGGAGGCTACGAGCAGTACGTC. This encodes CASSPLGGYEQYV.

The rearrangement joins TRBV4-2 to TRBJ1-6, with D possibly TRBD1 on 5 matching bases. V was cut by 5 bases and J by 0 bases, with 11 bases left in between. Germline CDR1 LGHNA, CDR2 YNFKEQ. The CDR3 contains 16 residues. CDR3 in amino acids: CASSVDRSSYNSPLHF. DNA for the CDR3: TGTGCCAGCAGCGTAGACAGATCCTCCTATAATTCACCCCTCCACTTT.

The V and J genes are TRBV2 and TRBJ2-2, with D maybe TRBD2 (7 bases). CDR1 is SNHLY and CDR2 is FYNNEI in the germline V gene. V lost 2 bases to trimming and J lost 6 bases, with 13 bases between them. The CDR3 loop spans 15 amino acids. CDR3 region: CASSETGGRAGELFF. CDR3 DNA: TGTGCCAGCAGTGAAACGGGGGGCCGGGCCGGGGAGCTGTTTTTT.

V and J are TRBV29-1 and TRBJ1-2, with 7 bases lining up with TRBD1. The length of the CDR3 is 14 residues. Germline loops: CDR1 SQVTM, CDR2 ANQGSEA. V was pared by 3 bases and J by 4 bases, with 8 bases of the junction left unmatched. The CDR3 is CSVDARGTSYGYTF. CDR3 bases: TGCAGCGTTGATGCCAGGGGGACCTCCTATGGCTACACCTTC.

The chain carries TRBV9 and TRBJ1-5, with a possible D match to TRBD1 (6 bases). The CDR3 spans 15 residues. Germline assignment: CDR1 SGDLS and CDR2 YYNGEE. V lost 0 bases and J 3 bases, leaving 10 bases between the germline ends. CDR3 region: CASSVAPGDNQPQHF. CDR3 DNA: TGTGCCAGCAGCGTAGCCCCAGGGGACAATCAGCCCCAGCATTTT.

This chain joins TRBV5-4 and TRBJ2-2; 11 bases align to TRBD2. This CDR3 is built from 17 residues. J was trimmed by 2 bases and V by 2 bases; bases with no gene match: 5. Germline loops: CDR1 SGHNT, CDR2 YYREEE (reference sequence). The CDR3 spells CASSFSGGAFNTGELFF. The CDR3 DNA sequence: TGTGCCAGCAGCTTTAGCGGGGGGGCATTTAACACCGGGGAGCTGTTTTTT. The full variable domain, rest sourced from reference TRBV5-4 and TRBJ2-2, is ETGVTQSPTHLIKTRGQQVTLRCSSQSGHNTVSWYQQALGQGPQFIFQYYREEENGRGNFPPRFSGLQFPNYSSELNVNALELDDSALYLCASSFSGGAFNTGELFFGEGSRLTVL.

The J gene is TRBJ1-6, the V gene TRBV19, with D tentatively TRBD1 (5 bases). Germline CDR1 LNHDA, CDR2 SQIVND (reference sequence). The CDR3 covers 16 residues. With 4 bases removed from V and 10 bases from J, the gap between germline ends came to 20 bases. CDR3 nucleotide sequence: TGTGCCAGTAGTACCCCCCGTGAAGGGGTGAGATCACCCCTCCACTTT. This codes for CASSTPREGVRSPLHF.